This is a list of T cell receptor beta chains from one sample in a study of T-cell reconstitution after alpha-beta-depleted transplantation in children. TCRdb independently ran MiXCR on the PCR reads; one entry per CDR3 protein. The table includes approximately 270,000 distinct CDR3 sequences, 9.9% detected once. The source was PBMCs from the stem cell graft donor, collected from the stem cell graft. These TCRs come from a human donor who donated a stem cell graft to a child with SCID. CDR3s include the opening cysteine and the closing phenylalanine or tryptophan.

TRBV3-1,14,TRBJ2-7,CASSQDPRSYEQYF
TRBV12-3/TRBV12-4,14,TRBJ2-5,CASKGQTFQETQYF
TRBV27,11,TRBJ1-2,CASSGRTGYTF
TRBV29-1,14,TRBJ1-4,CSARPDSLNEKLFF
TRBV7-9,15,TRBJ2-3,CASSPSGVITDTQYF
TRBV14,14,TRBJ2-5,CASSQVGLAVTQYF
TRBV18,16,TRBJ2-1,CASSLTGGLSYNEQFF
TRBV5-1,16,TRBJ2-5,CASSLLGTSGQETQYF
TRBV18,16,TRBJ1-5,CASSLESPYSNQPQHF
TRBV4-1,17,TRBJ2-7,CASSQVWPPGRDHKQYF
TRBV20-1,15,TRBJ1-1,CSARDAGQGLAEAFF
TRBV5-1,12,TRBJ2-3,CASSWDRATQYF
TRBV5-1,15,TRBJ1-1,CASSNHRDGDTEAFF